This TCR beta chain was retrieved from a study of blood T cell repertoires in COVID-19. Some clones are missing from TCRdb's copy, which holds only in-frame ones; the method was immunoSEQ multiplex PCR. The sample has roughly 330,000 clones, approximately 88% seen once. This CDR3 comprises 15 residues. V trimming: 2 bases; J trimming: 5 bases; junction bases outside the gene matches: 5. CDR1 is SGDLS and CDR2 is YYNGEE in the germline V gene. This clone was observed a few times. The sequenced sample was PBMCs or T cells enriched from blood (not recorded which). The chain recombines TRBV9 with TRBJ1-5, with 9 bases identical to TRBD1. The clonotype was recovered from a man younger than 40 who had recovered from COVID-19. The CDR3 here is CASSVGTGLDQPQHF. The CDR3 bases are TGTGCCAGCAGCGTGGGGACAGGGTTAGATCAGCCCCAGCATTTT.